Sequencing of this T cell receptor (beta chain) was carried out in a study of a mutant IDH1 vaccine in newly diagnosed glioma. Background on the study: Vaccinations, eight in total, occurred in weeks 1, 3, 5, 7, 11, 15, 19, 23. Radiotherapy alone preceded vaccination by 4-6 weeks; alternatively, vaccination started with temozolomide cycles. Treated individuals were about 60% male and roughly 40% female, averaging roughly 38 years of age.

The time point denotes: week 5, during vaccination. The content of each vaccine dose was 300 ug of mutant IDH1 20-mer peptide, and topical imiquimod accompanied it. In the case of this clone: Its antigen is currently unknown.

Trimming removed 7 bases at V and 5 bases at J, with 16 bases between. CDR3 length: 13 residues. The germline gives CDR1 SGHRS, CDR2 YFSETQ. Assay: immunoSEQ multiplex PCR; the TCRdb copy retains only in-frame clones and omits some. The table records around 56,000 clones, roughly 82% of them present only once. General study points: Induction of immune responses by the vaccine occurred in about 93% of patients.

The TCR was taken from a woman in her late teens or twenties with glioma. Some clones in this sample may be carry-over from other donors' samples. The chain couples TRBV5-1 to TRBJ2-7, with a tentative D call TRBD2 (6 bases). Sequenced here: PBMCs, sampled from a glioma patient whose treatment included an IDH1 peptide vaccine. CDR3 sequence (DNA): TGCGCCAGCGGCCGGACTATAGACAACGAGCAGTACTTC. Translating gives CASGRTIDNEQYF.